This TCR beta chain emerged from a study of response to subunit inactivated influenza vaccine (dated by TCRdb to 2016 to 2019). Study-wide context: Deep quantitative T cell receptor repertoire profiling was used in the study to track responses to a trivalent subunit inactivated influenza vaccine.

Preparation of the library involved RT-PCR. TCRdb records Illumina HiSeq 2500 as the sequencer. Starting from the raw public reads, TCRdb applied fastp trimming at Q25, assembled clones with MiXCR and retained in-frame beta chains. CDR3 protein sequences are deduplicated, and each keeps its most common genes and DNA. This sample holds roughly 650,000 distinct CDR3 sequences; about a sixth were observed only once. 11% of the sample lies in the top ten. The investigation overall reported the following: According to the authors, only a limited number of new T cells may be recruited by each seasonal influenza vaccination.

On this clonotype: Its specific antigen is unknown. One base away there is no much larger clone; base qualities are not given.

Reading the germline V gene gives CDR1 KGHDR and CDR2 SFDVKD. Its CDR3 holds 12 amino acids, cysteine through phenylalanine. Only the CDR3 portion is preserved as DNA: 36 bases, with reading frame beginning at the first base. At the junction V is shortened by 4 bases and J by 10 bases, with 10 bases in between. The sequences come from PBMCs from blood, collected 12 days after vaccination. The V gene is TRBV24-1 and the J gene is TRBJ2-1, with the D gene too uncertain to name. This sequence was found in a man aged 45-65 years who received an inactivated influenza vaccine. Donor details come from another sample of the same person, matched by shared clones. The DNA is as follows: TGTGCCACCAGTGAATCTCCCGGAGAGCAGTTCTTC. It encodes CATSESPGEQFF.